This record covers a single T cell receptor (beta chain). Under the authors' procedure: Reference gene primer amplification yielded estimated nucleated cell counts. Assay used: immunoSEQ multiplex PCR; TCRdb lists only in-frame clones, some missing. The V and J calls and clone size are taken from that table; D and trimming were inferred from the DNA. The repertoire consists of 350,000 to 400,000 clones, with roughly nine tenths occurring once and the leading ten covering around 1%. This sample is part of a study of blood T cell repertoires in COVID-19. Cohort 3 recovered donors had two negative PCRs, clearance, or symptom resolution. The length of the CDR3 is 15 residues. J lost 3 bases, V lost 9 bases, and 8 bases had no gene match. From germline, CDR1 is SGHAT and CDR2 FQNNGV.

This TCR was recovered from a man between 18 and 29 years old who had recovered from COVID-19. Sequences were obtained from PBMCs or T cells enriched from blood (not recorded which). V is TRBV11-2 and J is TRBJ2-4, with 10 bases aligning to TRBD1. The CDR3 DNA follows: TGTGCCAGGGTCCCCGGGACAGGGGACAAAAACATTCAGTACTTC. Its protein product is CARVPGTGDKNIQYF.